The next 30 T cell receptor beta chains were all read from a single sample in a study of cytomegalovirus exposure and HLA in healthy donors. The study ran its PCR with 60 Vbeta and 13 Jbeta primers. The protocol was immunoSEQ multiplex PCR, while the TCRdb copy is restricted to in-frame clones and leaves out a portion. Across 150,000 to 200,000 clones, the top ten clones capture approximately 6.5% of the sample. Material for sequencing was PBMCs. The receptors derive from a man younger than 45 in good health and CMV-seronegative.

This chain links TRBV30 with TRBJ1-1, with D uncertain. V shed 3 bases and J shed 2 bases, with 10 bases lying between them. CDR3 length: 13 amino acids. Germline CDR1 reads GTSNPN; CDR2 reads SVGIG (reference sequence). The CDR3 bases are TGTGCCTGGAGACGGGGATTTAACACTGAAGCTTTCTTT. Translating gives CAWRRGFNTEAFF.

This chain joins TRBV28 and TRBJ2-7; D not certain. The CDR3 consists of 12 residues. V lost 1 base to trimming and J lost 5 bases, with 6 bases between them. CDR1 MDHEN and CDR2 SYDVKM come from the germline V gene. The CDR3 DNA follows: TGTGCCAGCAGTTTATTAAGCCACGAGCAGTACTTC. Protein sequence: CASSLLSHEQYF.

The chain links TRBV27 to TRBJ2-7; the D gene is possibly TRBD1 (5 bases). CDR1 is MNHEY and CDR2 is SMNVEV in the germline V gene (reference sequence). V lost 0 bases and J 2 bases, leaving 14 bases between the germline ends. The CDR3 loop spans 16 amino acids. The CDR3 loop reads CASSLSDSIIPYEQYF. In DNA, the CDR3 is TGTGCCAGCAGTTTATCTGACAGCATTATACCCTACGAGCAGTACTTC.

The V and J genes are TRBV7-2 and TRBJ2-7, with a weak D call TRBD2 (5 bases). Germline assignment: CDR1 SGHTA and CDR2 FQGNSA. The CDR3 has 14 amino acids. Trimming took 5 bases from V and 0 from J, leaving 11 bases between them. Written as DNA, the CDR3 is TGTGCCAGCAGCGATCGCCGGGACTCCTACGAGCAGTACTTC. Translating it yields CASSDRRDSYEQYF.

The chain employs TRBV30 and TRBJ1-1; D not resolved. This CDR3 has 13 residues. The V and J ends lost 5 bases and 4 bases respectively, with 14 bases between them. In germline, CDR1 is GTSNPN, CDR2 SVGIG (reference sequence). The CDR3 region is CAWGWPGGTEAFF. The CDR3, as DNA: TGTGCCTGGGGGTGGCCGGGAGGCACTGAAGCTTTCTTT.

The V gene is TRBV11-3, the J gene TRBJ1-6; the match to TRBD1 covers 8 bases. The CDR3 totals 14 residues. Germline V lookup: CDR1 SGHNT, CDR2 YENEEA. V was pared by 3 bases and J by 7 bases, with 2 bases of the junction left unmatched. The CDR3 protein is CASSFGTGNSPLHF. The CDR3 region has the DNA TGTGCCAGCAGCTTCGGGACAGGCAATTCACCCCTCCACTTT.

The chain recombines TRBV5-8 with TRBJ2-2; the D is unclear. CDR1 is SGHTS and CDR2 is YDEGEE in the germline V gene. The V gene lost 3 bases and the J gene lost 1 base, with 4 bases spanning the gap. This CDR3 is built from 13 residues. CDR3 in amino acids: CASSYRNTGELFF. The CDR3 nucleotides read TGTGCCAGCAGCTACAGGAACACCGGGGAGCTGTTTTTT.

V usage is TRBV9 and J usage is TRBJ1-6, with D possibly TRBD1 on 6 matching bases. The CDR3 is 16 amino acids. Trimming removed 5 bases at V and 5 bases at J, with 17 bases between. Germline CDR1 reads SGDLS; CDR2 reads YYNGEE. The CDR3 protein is CASRATGTTNNSPLHF. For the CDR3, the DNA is TGTGCCAGCAGGGCGACCGGGACAACCAATAATTCACCCCTCCACTTT.

The DNA of the CDR3 is TGCGCCAGCGGGCCGGGACAGGGAACAGATACGCAGTATTTT. It codes for CASGPGQGTDTQYF. The chain is built from TRBV5-1 and TRBJ2-3; the match to TRBD1 covers 9 bases. The CDR3 totals 14 residues. V lost 7 bases, J lost 3 bases, and 6 bases stayed unmatched. The germline CDR1 and CDR2 sequences are SGHRS and YFSETQ.

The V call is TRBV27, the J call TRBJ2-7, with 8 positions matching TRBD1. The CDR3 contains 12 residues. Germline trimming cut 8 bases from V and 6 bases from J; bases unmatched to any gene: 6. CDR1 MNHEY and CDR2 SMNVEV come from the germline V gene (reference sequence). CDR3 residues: CASSQGAREQYF. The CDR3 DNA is TGTGCCAGCTCTCAGGGGGCGCGCGAGCAGTACTTC.

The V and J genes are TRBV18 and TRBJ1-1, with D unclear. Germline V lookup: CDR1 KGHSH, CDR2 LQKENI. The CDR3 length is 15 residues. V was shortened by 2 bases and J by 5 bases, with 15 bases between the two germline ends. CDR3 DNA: TGTGCCAGCTCACCAGTATCGGAAGGGAGAACTGAAGCTTTCTTT. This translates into CASSPVSEGRTEAFF.

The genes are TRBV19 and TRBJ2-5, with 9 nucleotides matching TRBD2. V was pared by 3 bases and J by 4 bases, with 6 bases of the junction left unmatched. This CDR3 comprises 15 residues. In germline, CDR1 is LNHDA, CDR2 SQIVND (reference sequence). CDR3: CASSIGAAGGETQYF. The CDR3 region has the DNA TGTGCCAGTAGTATCGGGGCAGCGGGGGGAGAGACCCAGTACTTC.

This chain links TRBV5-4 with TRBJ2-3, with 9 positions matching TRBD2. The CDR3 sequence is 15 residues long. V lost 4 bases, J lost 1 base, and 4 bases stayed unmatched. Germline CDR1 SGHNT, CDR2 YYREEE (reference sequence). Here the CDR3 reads CASSRSGSGTDTQYF. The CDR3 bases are TGTGCCAGCAGCCGTAGCGGGAGTGGCACAGATACGCAGTATTTT.

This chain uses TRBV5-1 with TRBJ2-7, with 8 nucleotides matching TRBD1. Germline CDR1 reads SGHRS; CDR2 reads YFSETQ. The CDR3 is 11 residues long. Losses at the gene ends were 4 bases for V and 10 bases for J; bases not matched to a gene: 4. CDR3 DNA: TGCGCCAGCAGCCTCGGACAGGGACAGTACTTC. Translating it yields CASSLGQGQYF.

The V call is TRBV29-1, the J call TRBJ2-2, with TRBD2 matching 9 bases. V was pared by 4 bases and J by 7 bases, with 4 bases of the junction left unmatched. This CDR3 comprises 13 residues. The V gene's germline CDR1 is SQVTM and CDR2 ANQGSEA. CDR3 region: CSVGSSGIGELFF. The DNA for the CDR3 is TGCAGCGTTGGTTCTAGCGGGATCGGGGAGCTGTTTTTT.

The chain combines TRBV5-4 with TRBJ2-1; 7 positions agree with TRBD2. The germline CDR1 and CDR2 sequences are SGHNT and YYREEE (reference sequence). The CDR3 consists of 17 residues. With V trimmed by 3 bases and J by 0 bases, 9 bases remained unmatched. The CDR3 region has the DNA TGTGCCAGCAGCTGGGGACTAAGTGCGGCCTCCTACAATGAGCAGTTCTTC. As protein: CASSWGLSAASYNEQFF.

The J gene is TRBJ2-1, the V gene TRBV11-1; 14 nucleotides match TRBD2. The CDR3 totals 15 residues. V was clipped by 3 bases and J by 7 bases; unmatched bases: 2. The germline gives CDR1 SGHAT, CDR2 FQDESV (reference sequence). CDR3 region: CASSLTSGRENEQFF. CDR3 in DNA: TGTGCCAGCAGCTTGACTAGCGGGAGGGAGAATGAGCAGTTCTTC.

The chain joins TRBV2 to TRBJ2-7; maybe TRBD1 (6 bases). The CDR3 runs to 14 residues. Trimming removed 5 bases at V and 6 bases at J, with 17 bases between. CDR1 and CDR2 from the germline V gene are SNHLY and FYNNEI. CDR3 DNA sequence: TGTGCCAGCAGTTCAAGCAGGGGTTTGGGCGAGCAGTACTTC. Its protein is CASSSSRGLGEQYF.

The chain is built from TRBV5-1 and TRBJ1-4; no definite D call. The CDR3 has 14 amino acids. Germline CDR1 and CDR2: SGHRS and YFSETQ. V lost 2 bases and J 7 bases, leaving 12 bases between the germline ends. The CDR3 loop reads CASSFGRLGEKLFF. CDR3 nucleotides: TGCGCCAGCAGCTTTGGGCGTCTCGGTGAAAAACTGTTTTTT.

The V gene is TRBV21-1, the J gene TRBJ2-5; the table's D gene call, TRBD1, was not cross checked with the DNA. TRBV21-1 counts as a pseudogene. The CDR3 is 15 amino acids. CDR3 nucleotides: TGTGCCAGCAGCACCCGGGGACAATCGAAGGAGACCCAGTACTTC. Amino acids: CASSTRGQSKETQYF.

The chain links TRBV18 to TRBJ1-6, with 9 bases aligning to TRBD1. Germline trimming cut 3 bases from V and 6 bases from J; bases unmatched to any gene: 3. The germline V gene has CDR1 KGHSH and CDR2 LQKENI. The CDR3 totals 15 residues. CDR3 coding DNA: TGTGCCAGCTCACCCGGGACAGGGAGTAATTCACCCCTCCACTTT. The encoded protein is CASSPGTGSNSPLHF.

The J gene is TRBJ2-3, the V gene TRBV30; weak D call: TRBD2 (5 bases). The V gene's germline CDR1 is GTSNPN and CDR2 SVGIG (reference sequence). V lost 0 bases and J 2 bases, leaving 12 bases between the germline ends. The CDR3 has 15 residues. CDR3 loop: CAWSVEGDYTDTQYF. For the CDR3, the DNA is TGTGCCTGGAGTGTAGAGGGCGACTACACAGATACGCAGTATTTT.

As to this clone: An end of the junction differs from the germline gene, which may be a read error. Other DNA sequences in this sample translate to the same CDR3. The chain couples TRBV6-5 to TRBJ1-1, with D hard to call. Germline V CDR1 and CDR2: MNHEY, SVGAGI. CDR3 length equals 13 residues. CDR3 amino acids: CATLNLRNTEAFF. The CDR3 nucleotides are TGTGCCACCCTAAACTTGAGGAACACTGAAGCCTTCTTT.

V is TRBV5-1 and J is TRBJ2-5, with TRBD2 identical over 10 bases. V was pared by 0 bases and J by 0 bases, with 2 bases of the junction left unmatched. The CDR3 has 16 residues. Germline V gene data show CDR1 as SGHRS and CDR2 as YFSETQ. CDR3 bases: TGCGCCAGCAGCTTGGAGCTAGCGGGAGACCAAGAGACCCAGTACTTC. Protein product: CASSLELAGDQETQYF. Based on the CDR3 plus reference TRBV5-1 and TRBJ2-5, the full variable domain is KAGVTQTPRYLIKTRGQQVTLSCSPISGHRSVSWYQQTPGQGLQFLFEYFSETQRNKGNFPGRFSGRQFSNSRSEMNVSTLELGDSALYLCASSLELAGDQETQYFGPGTRLLVL.

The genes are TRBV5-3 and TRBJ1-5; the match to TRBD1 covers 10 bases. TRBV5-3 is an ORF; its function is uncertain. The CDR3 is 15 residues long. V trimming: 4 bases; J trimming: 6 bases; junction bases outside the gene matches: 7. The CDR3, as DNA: TGTGCCAGAAGCCCCGGGACAGGGGTAATTCAGCCCCAGCATTTT. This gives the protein CARSPGTGVIQPQHF.

The CDR3 spells CASSPRRGSEAFF. CDR3 DNA: TGTGCCAGCAGCCCTAGACGTGGTTCTGAAGCTTTCTTT. The chain recombines TRBV7-7 with TRBJ1-1; D ambiguous. CDR3 length: 13 amino acids. V was shortened by 5 bases and J by 6 bases, with 13 bases between the two germline ends. Per the germline V gene, CDR1 is SSHAT and CDR2 is FNYEAQ (reference sequence). The whole variable domain, filled in from reference TRBV7-7 and TRBJ1-1, reads GAGVSQSPRYKVTKRGQDVTLRCDPISSHATLYWYQQALGQGPEFLTYFNYEAQPDKSGLPSDRFSAERPEGSISTLTIQRTEQRDSAMYRCASSPRRGSEAFFGQGTRLTVV.

CDR3: CAISAETGQETQYF. The CDR3 DNA reads as TGTGCCATCAGTGCTGAGACAGGACAAGAGACCCAGTACTTC. The rearrangement links TRBV10-3 to TRBJ2-5; D is possibly TRBD1 (6 bases). The CDR3 has 14 amino acids. Germline V gives CDR1 ENHRY, CDR2 SYGVKD. V lost 4 bases and J lost 2, with 11 bases in between.

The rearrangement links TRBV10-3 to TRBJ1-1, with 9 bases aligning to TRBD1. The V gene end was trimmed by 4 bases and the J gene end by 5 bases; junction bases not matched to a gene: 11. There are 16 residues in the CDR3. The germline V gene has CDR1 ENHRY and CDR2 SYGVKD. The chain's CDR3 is CAISASQGASRTEAFF. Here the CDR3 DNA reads TGTGCCATCAGTGCTTCACAGGGGGCAAGTCGGACTGAAGCTTTCTTT.

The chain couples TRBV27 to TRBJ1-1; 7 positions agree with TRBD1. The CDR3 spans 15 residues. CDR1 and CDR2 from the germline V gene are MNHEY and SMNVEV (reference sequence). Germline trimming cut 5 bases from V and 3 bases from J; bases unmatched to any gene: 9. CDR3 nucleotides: TGTGCCAGCAGTCAAAGGGGGCGCAGGGACACTGAAGCTTTCTTT. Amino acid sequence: CASSQRGRRDTEAFF.

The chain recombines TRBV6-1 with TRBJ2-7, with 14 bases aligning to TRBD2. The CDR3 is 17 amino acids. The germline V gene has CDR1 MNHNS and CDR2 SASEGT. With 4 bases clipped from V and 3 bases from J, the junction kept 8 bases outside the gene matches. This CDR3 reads CASSVRTSGGPGYEQYF. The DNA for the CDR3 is TGTGCCAGCAGTGTAAGGACTAGCGGGGGGCCAGGCTACGAGCAGTACTTC.